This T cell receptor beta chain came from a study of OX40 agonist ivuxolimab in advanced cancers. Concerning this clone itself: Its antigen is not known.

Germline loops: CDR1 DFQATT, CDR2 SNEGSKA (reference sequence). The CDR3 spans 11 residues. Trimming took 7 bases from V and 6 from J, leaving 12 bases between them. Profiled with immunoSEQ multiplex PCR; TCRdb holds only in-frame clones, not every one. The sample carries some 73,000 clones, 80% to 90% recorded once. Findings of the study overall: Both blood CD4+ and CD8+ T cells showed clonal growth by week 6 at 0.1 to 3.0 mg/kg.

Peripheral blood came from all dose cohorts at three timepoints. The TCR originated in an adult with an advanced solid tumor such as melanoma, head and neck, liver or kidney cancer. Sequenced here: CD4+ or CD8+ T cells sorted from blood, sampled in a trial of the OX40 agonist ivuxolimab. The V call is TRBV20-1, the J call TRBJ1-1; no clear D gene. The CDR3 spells CSVRVRPEAFF. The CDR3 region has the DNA TGCAGTGTCCGGGTACGGCCTGAAGCTTTCTTT.